Shown below are 15 T cell receptor beta chains from a single sample sequenced in a study of T cell responses to AZD1222 COVID-19 vaccine. Sequencing was performed with immunoSEQ multiplex PCR; in TCRdb, only in-frame clones are kept and a portion is missing. The sample shows about 85,000 clones, about nine tenths of them seen only once. The starting material was peripheral blood, obtained on day 0 of AZD1222 vaccination. These receptors originate from an adult in good health.

This clone turned up a few times. The chain recombines TRBV28 with TRBJ1-3, with a weak D call TRBD1 (5 bases). Per the germline V gene, CDR1 is MDHEN and CDR2 is SYDVKM. The CDR3 extends over 15 amino acids. Trimming took off 5 bases at V and 0 bases at J, with 11 bases between the two ends. The CDR3 DNA reads as TGTGCCAGCAGTCGGGACTCAAGCTCTGGAAACACCATATATTTT. Protein: CASSRDSSSGNTIYF.

This chain connects TRBV19 to TRBJ2-3; D assignment may be TRBD1 or TRBD2 (5 bases each). CDR1 and CDR2 from the germline V gene are LNHDA and SQIVND (reference sequence). The CDR3 has 14 amino acids. The V gene lost 6 bases and the J gene lost 6 bases, with 16 bases spanning the gap. As DNA, the CDR3 is TGTGCCAGTAGGAGGGGCTATGGGACCGATACGCAGTATTTT. This translates into CASRRGYGTDTQYF. Complete variable domain (other parts from reference TRBV19 and TRBJ2-3): DGGITQSPKYLFRKEGQNVTLSCEQNLNHDAMYWYRQDPGQGLRLIYYSQIVNDFQKGDIAEGYSVSREKKESFPLTVTSAQKNPTAFYLCASRRGYGTDTQYFGPGTRLTVL.

In this sample, this clone turned up once. The chain joins TRBV6-5 to TRBJ1-6, with TRBD1 matching 9 bases. The CDR3 extends over 15 amino acids. Germline CDR1 and CDR2: MNHEY and SVGAGI. The trim removed 6 bases at V and 5 bases at J, leaving 5 bases unmatched. The CDR3 bases are TGTGCCAGCAGGGGGACAGGGCCGAATAATTCACCCCTCCACTTT. It translates to CASRGTGPNNSPLHF.

V and J are TRBV2 and TRBJ1-2; D remains unclear. The ends were cut back, 9 bases at V and 4 bases at J, with 15 bases in the middle. Germline V CDR1 and CDR2: SNHLY, FYNNEI. This CDR3 comprises 13 residues. CDR3: CASRVRGSYGYTF. The DNA for the CDR3 is TGTGCCAGTAGAGTCCGAGGGAGCTATGGCTACACCTTC.

The rearrangement joins TRBV2 to TRBJ1-2; D unclear. V was shortened by 7 bases and J by 4 bases, with 10 bases between the two germline ends. The CDR3 sequence is 12 residues long. Germline values: CDR1 SNHLY, CDR2 FYNNEI. CDR3 sequence reads: CASTYGSYGYTF. The CDR3, as DNA: TGTGCCAGCACCTACGGGAGCTATGGCTACACCTTC.

The rearrangement joins TRBV6-2 or TRBV6-3 to TRBJ2-7; possibly TRBD1 for D (7 bases). The CDR3 has 15 residues. V dropped 5 bases and J dropped 1 base, with 15 bases sitting between them. Germline-derived CDR1 and CDR2 are MNHEY and SVGEGT. CDR3 sequence (DNA): TGTGCCAGCAGTCGGGAGACAGGGTATTCCTACGAGCAGTACTTC. It is translated as CASSRETGYSYEQYF.

This chain connects TRBV6-5 to TRBJ1-6, with a tentative D call TRBD1 (5 bases). Germline CDR1 is MNHEY and CDR2 is SVGAGI. The V end was cut by 5 bases, the J end by 7 bases, with 15 bases between. The CDR3 is 15 residues long. Here the CDR3 reads CASSPGWGGNSPLHF. The CDR3 nucleotides read TGTGCCAGCAGTCCTGGTTGGGGGGGAAATTCACCCCTCCACTTT.

The V and J genes are TRBV28 and TRBJ2-5, with D possibly being TRBD2 (6 bases). This CDR3 comprises 15 residues. Germline V CDR1 and CDR2: MDHEN, SYDVKM. Trimming cost V 3 bases and J 0 bases, with 11 bases left between them. The CDR3, as DNA: TGTGCCAGCAGTTTCTCCAGCGGGTACCAAGAGACCCAGTACTTC. It translates to CASSFSSGYQETQYF.

The V gene is TRBV28, the J gene TRBJ1-2; D is undetermined. Trimming removed 5 bases at V and 2 bases at J, with 12 bases between. The CDR3 extends over 14 amino acids. Germline assignment: CDR1 MDHEN and CDR2 SYDVKM. DNA of the CDR3: TGTGCCAGCAGTACACCGACGTTAAACTATGGCTACACCTTC. Its protein is CASSTPTLNYGYTF.

This clone was recorded a few times. The rearrangement joins TRBV4-2 to TRBJ2-3; D gene uncertain. Germline CDR1 LGHNA, CDR2 YNFKEQ. This CDR3 has 15 residues. Trimming removed 1 base at V and 4 bases at J, with 12 bases between. The CDR3 spells CASSQGWDGSDTQYF. The CDR3 DNA sequence: TGTGCCAGCAGCCAAGGTTGGGATGGCTCAGATACGCAGTATTTT.

This rearrangement joins TRBV28 to TRBJ1-5; D is possibly TRBD1 (5 bases). Trimming removed 6 bases from V and 15 bases from J, with 27 bases in between. Germline V gives CDR1 MDHEN, CDR2 SYDVKM. This CDR3 contains 15 residues. The CDR3 DNA reads as TGTGCCAGCAGCTCTATTCTCCCCGGGACTGAGGTTAGGCATTTT. Its translation is CASSSILPGTEVRHF.

J is TRBJ2-3 and V is TRBV19; D is possibly TRBD2 (6 bases). The CDR3 has 16 residues. Germline loops: CDR1 LNHDA, CDR2 SQIVND (reference sequence). Trimming removed 6 bases from V and 6 bases from J, with 22 bases in between. Here the CDR3 reads CASRLQTSGRRDTQYF. The CDR3 bases are TGTGCCAGTAGGCTTCAGACTAGTGGGAGGAGGGATACGCAGTATTTT.

This clone was found a few times. The gene calls are TRBV5-6 and TRBJ1-2; D ambiguous. With 2 bases removed from V and 1 base from J, the gap between germline ends came to 12 bases. The CDR3 has 15 amino acids. The germline V gene has CDR1 SGHDT and CDR2 YYEEEE. For the CDR3, the DNA is TGTGCCAGCAGCTTCGACCTGCGCAATAACTATGGCTACACCTTC. Protein: CASSFDLRNNYGYTF.

This chain connects TRBV29-1 to TRBJ2-7, with 8 bases matching TRBD1. The J segment lost 4 bases and the V segment lost 7 bases, leaving 9 bases of the junction unmatched. Germline CDR1 and CDR2: SQVTM and ANQGSEA. This CDR3 contains 13 residues. The CDR3 coding sequence is TGCAGCGGATGGACAGGGAAAGGGTACGAGCAGTACTTC. Amino acid sequence: CSGWTGKGYEQYF.

This clone has only one observation. The V call is TRBV27, the J call TRBJ1-2, with 10 bases fitting TRBD1. CDR1 and CDR2 (germline): MNHEY, SMNVEV (reference sequence). CDR3 length: 15 amino acids. J was trimmed by 2 bases and V by 4 bases; bases with no gene match: 4. The CDR3 DNA follows: TGTGCCAGCAGTTGGGGGACAGGGGCCAACTATGGCTACACCTTC. This gives the protein CASSWGTGANYGYTF.